The 32 T cell receptor beta chains below were found in one sample sequenced in a study of T-cell reconstitution after alpha-beta-depleted transplantation in children. A library of TCRbeta sequences, prepared with unique molecular identifiers, was generated. One entry per CDR3 protein, called by TCRdb with MiXCR from the PCR reads. The sample yields some 6,000 distinct CDR3 sequences, under 15% seen once. The material sequenced was PBMCs, taken before TCRalphabeta/CD19-depleted stem cell transplant. These receptors were obtained from a boy between 10 and 17 years old with acute lymphoblastic leukemia, due to receive a stem cell transplant.

This clonotype ranks as medium-sized. This rearrangement joins TRBV2 to TRBJ2-7; D is possibly TRBD2 (5 bases). The germline gives CDR1 SNHLY, CDR2 FYNNEI. V shed 6 bases and J shed 2 bases, with 14 bases lying between them. The CDR3 is 14 amino acids. CDR3 DNA sequence: TGTGCCAGCAGGACGTTCGGGGATCCCTACGAGCAGTACTTC. Residues: CASRTFGDPYEQYF. The whole variable domain, filled in from reference TRBV2 and TRBJ2-7, reads EPEVTQTPSHQVTQMGQEVILRCVPISNHLYFYWYRQILGQKVEFLVSFYNNEISEKSEIFDDQFSVERPDGSNFTLKIRSTKLEDSAMYFCASRTFGDPYEQYFGPGTRLTVT.

A few counts support this clonotype. This chain joins TRBV20-1 and TRBJ2-1; TRBD2 matches at 7 bases. This CDR3 has 16 amino acids. J lost 4 bases, V lost 0 bases, and 9 bases had no gene match. Germline V gives CDR1 DFQATT, CDR2 SNEGSKA (reference sequence). This chain's CDR3 is CSARDLIAGVYNEQFF. For the CDR3, the DNA is TGCAGTGCTAGAGATCTCATCGCGGGAGTTTACAATGAGCAGTTCTTC.

This clonotype is termed medium-sized. V is TRBV27 and J is TRBJ1-2; D not certain. The V and J ends lost 0 bases and 8 bases respectively, with 10 bases between them. The CDR3 runs 13 residues. Looked up from germline, CDR1 is MNHEY and CDR2 is SMNVEV (reference sequence). The CDR3 reads CASSLSGSVGYTF. In nucleotides, the CDR3 is TGTGCCAGCAGTTTATCGGGTTCCGTCGGCTACACCTTC.

Many counts were recorded for this clonotype. The chain uses TRBV7-2 and TRBJ1-1, with D uncertain. Germline CDR1 reads SGHTA; CDR2 reads FQGNSA. Trimming pared 1 base from V and 1 base from J, leaving 13 bases between. The CDR3 consists of 16 residues. The CDR3 here is CASSLESFLSNTEAFF. Here the CDR3 DNA reads TGTGCCAGCAGCTTAGAGAGCTTCCTCTCGAACACTGAAGCTTTCTTT. The whole variable domain, remainder taken from reference TRBV7-2 and TRBJ1-1, is GAGVSQSPSNKVTEKGKDVELRCDPISGHTALYWYRQSLGQGLEFLIYFQGNSAPDKSGLPSDRFSAERTGGSVSTLTIQRTQQEDSAVYLCASSLESFLSNTEAFFGQGTRLTVV.

This clonotype is deemed medium-sized. The chain links TRBV18 to TRBJ2-1; 11 bases are shared with TRBD2. This CDR3 region has 19 residues. Germline CDR1 and CDR2: KGHSH and LQKENI. After removal of 2 bases from V and 6 bases from J, the junction contained 15 bases not matched to a gene. In nucleotides, the CDR3 is TGTGCCAGCTCACCAAAGAGACTAGCGGGACTAATAGGTTTCAATGAGCAGTTCTTC. Protein sequence: CASSPKRLAGLIGFNEQFF.

In regard to this clonotype: One end of the junction is discordant with germline, which a read error may explain. The J gene is TRBJ2-6, the V gene TRBV4-1, with D maybe TRBD2 (6 bases). This CDR3 comprises 17 residues. Germline V gene sequence: CDR1 MGHRA, CDR2 YSYEKL. This CDR3 reads CAMGPGLRSSGANVLTF. The CDR3 coding sequence is TGTGCCATGGGCCCGGGACTCCGGAGCTCTGGGGCCAACGTCCTGACTTTC.

This clonotype has at least ten counts. DNA for the CDR3: TGTGCCTGGAGGAGCTCTGGAAACACCATATATTTT. This codes for CAWRSSGNTIYF. The rearrangement links TRBV30 to TRBJ1-3; the D is unclear. The germline V gene has CDR1 GTSNPN and CDR2 SVGIG (reference sequence). Trimming removed 3 bases at V and 0 bases at J, with 3 bases between. The CDR3 runs 12 residues. The whole variable domain, filled in from reference TRBV30 and TRBJ1-3, reads SQTIHQWPATLVQPVGSPLSLECTVEGTSNPNLYWYRQAAGRGLQLLFYSVGIGQISSEVPQNLSASRPQDRQFILSSKKLLLSDSGFYLCAWRSSGNTIYFGEGSWLTVV.

The chain combines TRBV7-2 with TRBJ1-1; the match to TRBD1 covers 10 bases. The CDR3 totals 13 residues. Trimming took 5 bases from V and 5 from J; bases not matched to a gene: 2. Germline-derived CDR1 and CDR2 are SGHTA and FQGNSA. This chain's CDR3 is CASSQDRGTEAFF. The CDR3 nucleotides read TGTGCCAGCAGCCAGGACAGGGGGACTGAAGCTTTCTTT. Combining the CDR3 with reference TRBV7-2 and TRBJ1-1 gives the whole variable domain GAGVSQSPSNKVTEKGKDVELRCDPISGHTALYWYRQSLGQGLEFLIYFQGNSAPDKSGLPSDRFSAERTGGSVSTLTIQRTQQEDSAVYLCASSQDRGTEAFFGQGTRLTVV.

In the case of this clonotype: In this CDR3 the conserved last residue, phenylalanine or tryptophan, is missing, so a read error is likely. V usage is TRBV7-2 and J usage is TRBJ2-1; no reliable D call. The CDR3 is made up of 14 amino acids. CDR1 is SGHTA and CDR2 is FQGNSA in the germline V gene. The CDR3 region is CASCLELFQNEQFY. CDR3 sequence (DNA): TGTGCCAGCTGCTTAGAGTTATTTCAGAATGAGCAGTTCTAC.

By share of the sample, this clonotype is medium-sized. In DNA, the CDR3 is TGCAGCGTTGTGGGCGGGGAGCGGTCCTACAATGAGCAGTTCTTC. Translating gives CSVVGGERSYNEQFF. The genes are TRBV29-1 and TRBJ2-1; D possibly corresponds to TRBD2 (6 bases). Germline loops: CDR1 SQVTM, CDR2 ANQGSEA. The length of the CDR3 is 15 residues. With 4 bases removed from V and 1 base from J, the gap between germline ends came to 14 bases.

This clonotype rates as medium-sized. The chain employs TRBV7-2 and TRBJ2-3, with unresolved D. The CDR3 spans 13 residues. The V gene lost 0 bases and the J gene lost 10 bases, with 11 bases spanning the gap. Germline V gene lookup returns CDR1 SGHTA and CDR2 FQGNSA. This CDR3 reads CASSLARKASQYF. As DNA, the CDR3 is TGTGCCAGCAGCTTAGCCCGTAAAGCCTCGCAGTATTTT.

By share, this clonotype counts as medium-sized. The V gene is TRBV28, the J gene TRBJ2-7; D is ambiguous. The V gene's germline CDR1 is MDHEN and CDR2 SYDVKM. The CDR3 extends over 13 amino acids. CDR3 in amino acids: CSSFNGRTYEQYF. CDR3 DNA sequence: TGTTCAAGCTTTAATGGGCGGACCTACGAGCAGTACTTC.

This clonotype has ten or more counts. The chain combines TRBV4-1 with TRBJ2-3; no reliable D call. The CDR3 contains 14 residues. The V end was cut by 4 bases, the J end by 1 base, with 9 bases between. Germline CDR1 and CDR2: MGHRA and YSYEKL. The CDR3, as DNA: TGCGCCAGCAGCCTGAGTCCCGGCACAGATACGCAGTATTTT. Translated, it gives CASSLSPGTDTQYF.

This clonotype was seen many times. The rearrangement links TRBV20-1 to TRBJ2-7; 10 bases agree with TRBD1. This CDR3 is 20 amino acids long. Germline CDR1 DFQATT, CDR2 SNEGSKA (reference sequence). J was trimmed by 5 bases and V by 4 bases; bases with no gene match: 26. In nucleotides, the CDR3 is TGCAGTGCTAAACAACTCGCCAAGACAGGGGGCTTAACGTTCCGGAACGAGCAGTACTTC. This encodes CSAKQLAKTGGLTFRNEQYF.

In its sample, this clonotype was seen a few times. The V and J genes are TRBV27 and TRBJ2-7; TRBD1 agrees at 9 bases. With V trimmed by 2 bases and J by 4 bases, 6 bases remained unmatched. CDR1 and CDR2 from the germline V gene are MNHEY and SMNVEV (reference sequence). The CDR3 is made up of 15 amino acids. The CDR3 sequence: CASSLTGTGPYEQYF. In DNA form, the CDR3 reads TGTGCCAGCAGTTTAACCGGGACAGGGCCATACGAGCAGTACTTC.

The chain links TRBV5-1 to TRBJ2-7; 8 bases line up with TRBD2. The germline CDR1 and CDR2 sequences are SGHRS and YFSETQ. Trimming at V came to 2 bases and at J to 5 bases, leaving 9 bases not matched to a gene. The CDR3 is 15 residues long. CDR3 amino acids: CASSFVGGRQDEQYF. The CDR3 DNA reads TGCGCCAGCAGCTTCGTTGGCGGGAGGCAAGACGAGCAGTACTTC.

Judged by abundance, this clonotype is medium-sized. V usage is TRBV6-2 or TRBV6-3 and J usage is TRBJ2-1; no definite D call. CDR3 length: 8 amino acids. The V gene's germline CDR1 is MNHEY and CDR2 SVGEGT. V lost 9 bases to trimming and J lost 15 bases, with 9 bases between them. The CDR3 reads CARTLWFF. The CDR3 DNA is TGTGCCAGGACCCTCTGGTTCTTC.

In this sample, this clonotype is medium-sized. The chain joins TRBV5-1 to TRBJ2-1, with 7 bases that match TRBD1. The junction had 6 bases not matched to a gene; V was cut back by 4 bases and J by 2 bases. The CDR3 runs 15 residues. Germline CDR1 is SGHRS and CDR2 is YFSETQ. The CDR3: CASSTVGTAYNEQFF. DNA for the CDR3: TGCGCCAGCAGCACCGTCGGGACAGCCTACAATGAGCAGTTCTTC.

This clonotype is categorized as medium-sized. This sequence joins TRBV12-3 or TRBV12-4 and TRBJ2-7; D is perhaps TRBD1 or TRBD2 (5 bases each). V was trimmed by 3 bases and J by 1 base, leaving 10 bases between them. The CDR3 covers 14 residues. The CDR3 DNA sequence: TGTGCCAGCAGTTTTACGGGACGGTCCTACGAGCAGTACTTC. Its translation is CASSFTGRSYEQYF.

This clonotype is judged medium-sized (0.01 to 0.1%). This chain connects TRBV7-2 to TRBJ2-4, with D unresolved. The CDR3 has 14 amino acids. The germline gives CDR1 SGHTA, CDR2 FQGNSA. V was pared by 3 bases and J by 6 bases, with 12 bases between. The CDR3 sequence: CASSLTQVPNIQYF. CDR3 sequence (DNA): TGTGCCAGCAGCTTGACCCAGGTCCCAAACATTCAGTACTTC. Looking up the rest from reference TRBV7-2 and TRBJ2-4 gives the full variable domain: GAGVSQSPSNKVTEKGKDVELRCDPISGHTALYWYRQSLGQGLEFLIYFQGNSAPDKSGLPSDRFSAERTGGSVSTLTIQRTQQEDSAVYLCASSLTQVPNIQYFGAGTRLSVL.

This clonotype was counted at least ten times. The rearrangement uses TRBV11-2 and TRBJ2-7; D is perhaps TRBD1 (7 bases). Looked up from germline, CDR1 is SGHAT and CDR2 is FQNNGV. V lost 2 bases, J lost 3 bases, and 14 bases lay in between. CDR3 length: 15 amino acids. CDR3 residues: CASSLIGQGGYEQYF. In nucleotides, the CDR3 is TGTGCCAGCAGCTTAATCGGCCAGGGGGGCTACGAGCAGTACTTC.

This clonotype is classed as medium-sized. This chain connects TRBV6-6 to TRBJ2-7; D could derive from TRBD1 or TRBD2 (6 bases each). V was clipped by 6 bases and J by 6 bases, with 15 bases between them. The CDR3 loop spans 13 amino acids. Germline CDR1 and CDR2: MNHNY and SVGAGI (reference sequence). The chain's CDR3 is CASRTRTGAEQYF. CDR3 DNA sequence: TGTGCCAGCAGAACCCGAACGGGGGCCGAGCAGTACTTC.

This clonotype rates as medium-sized. J is TRBJ2-7 and V is TRBV28; 7 bases match TRBD2. V was clipped by 0 bases and J by 0 bases; unmatched bases: 5. CDR1 is MDHEN, CDR2 SYDVKM, per germline. CDR3 length equals 16 residues. The CDR3 here is CASSLWGGRTSYEQYF. As DNA, the CDR3 is TGTGCCAGCAGTTTATGGGGCGGGAGAACCTCCTACGAGCAGTACTTC.

This clonotype is classed as medium-sized. The chain carries TRBV9 and TRBJ2-5; D remains ambiguous. Germline-derived CDR1 and CDR2 are SGDLS and YYNGEE. This CDR3 contains 15 residues. With 0 bases removed from V and 5 bases from J, the gap between germline ends came to 14 bases. The CDR3 sequence is CASSVEGWAAETQYF. CDR3 nucleotides: TGTGCCAGCAGCGTAGAAGGATGGGCCGCGGAGACCCAGTACTTC. Looking up the rest from reference TRBV9 and TRBJ2-5 gives the full variable domain: DSGVTQTPKHLITATGQRVTLRCSPRSGDLSVYWYQQSLDQGLQFLIQYYNGEERAKGNILERFSAQQFPDLHSELNLSSLELGDSALYFCASSVEGWAAETQYFGPGTRLLVL.

This clonotype is labeled medium-sized. The chain has TRBV7-2 and TRBJ1-1, with unresolved D. Germline assignment: CDR1 SGHTA and CDR2 FQGNSA. This CDR3 has 15 amino acids. Trimming took off 4 bases at V and 1 base at J, with 13 bases between the two ends. The CDR3 nucleotides read TGTGCCAGCAGCTCCACCGTTCAGGCGAACACTGAAGCTTTCTTT. As protein: CASSSTVQANTEAFF.

This clonotype is labeled medium-sized. The chain combines TRBV20-1 with TRBJ1-5, with 7 positions matching TRBD1. Germline V gene lookup returns CDR1 DFQATT and CDR2 SNEGSKA (reference sequence). The CDR3 is 14 amino acids. Unmatched junction bases numbered 12, after V lost 6 bases and J lost 7 bases. CDR3 nucleotide sequence: TGCAGTGCCCGGCCAGGGGGGGCCCTCCAGCCCCAGCATTTT. Translation: CSARPGGALQPQHF.

By sample fraction, this clonotype is medium-sized. The gene calls are TRBV7-9 and TRBJ2-5; TRBD2 aligns across 11 bases. Germline V gene lookup returns CDR1 SEHNR and CDR2 FQNEAQ (reference sequence). The CDR3 sequence is 16 residues long. The V segment lost 4 bases and the J segment 5 bases; nucleotides outside the gene matches: 9. The CDR3 DNA sequence: TGTGCCAGCAGCTCGGGACTAGCGGCCCGACGGGAGACCCAGTACTTC. Its protein is CASSSGLAARRETQYF. The full variable domain, rest sourced from reference TRBV7-9 and TRBJ2-5, is DTGVSQNPRHKITKRGQNVTFRCDPISEHNRLYWYRQTLGQGPEFLTYFQNEAQLEKSRLLSDRFSAERPKGSFSTLEIQRTEQGDSAMYLCASSSGLAARRETQYFGPGTRLLVL.

By share, this clonotype ranks as medium-sized. The chain is built from TRBV5-1 and TRBJ2-7, with D perhaps matching TRBD2 (5 bases). The V and J ends lost 4 bases and 3 bases respectively, with 14 bases between them. Looked up from germline, CDR1 is SGHRS and CDR2 is YFSETQ. The CDR3 totals 14 residues. CDR3 region: CASSGEGAGYEQYF. The CDR3 region has the DNA TGCGCCAGCAGCGGTGAGGGTGCTGGCTACGAGCAGTACTTC.

This CDR3 is CSALGQGRTKNIQYF. The CDR3 DNA sequence: TGCAGTGCCTTGGGACAGGGGAGAACCAAAAACATTCAGTACTTC. This chain joins TRBV20-1 and TRBJ2-3; TRBD1 aligns across 10 bases. The J call may be mistaken, given a closer DNA end match to TRBJ2-4. The CDR3 is 15 residues long. CDR1 and CDR2 from the germline V gene are DFQATT and SNEGSKA (reference sequence).

This clonotype occurred a few times. The chain recombines TRBV6-5 with TRBJ2-1; 9 positions agree with TRBD2. After removal of 6 bases from V and 3 bases from J, the junction contained 6 bases not matched to a gene. Germline CDR1 reads MNHEY; CDR2 reads SVGAGI. The CDR3 consists of 15 residues. The DNA for the CDR3 is TGTGCCAGCAGCCAGAGCGGGGGGATCTACAATGAGCAGTTCTTC. It yields the protein CASSQSGGIYNEQFF.

This clonotype is deemed medium-sized. The gene calls are TRBV20-1 and TRBJ2-1; D gene unclear. The CDR3 is 16 amino acids. Germline loops: CDR1 DFQATT, CDR2 SNEGSKA (reference sequence). V was cut by 0 bases and J by 3 bases, with 15 bases left in between. CDR3 protein: CSARDVTGTFYNEQFF. The CDR3, as DNA: TGCAGTGCTAGAGACGTTACCGGTACTTTCTACAATGAGCAGTTCTTC.

By its share, this clonotype is medium-sized. V gene TRBV7-3 combines with J gene TRBJ2-1, with TRBD1 identical over 8 bases. CDR1 SGHTA and CDR2 FQGTGA come from the germline V gene. The CDR3 runs 14 residues. Losses at the gene ends were 5 bases for V and 6 bases for J; bases not matched to a gene: 6. Here the CDR3 DNA reads TGTGCCAGCAGCCAACAGGGGGTGGGCAATGAGCAGTTCTTC. This sequence encodes CASSQQGVGNEQFF.